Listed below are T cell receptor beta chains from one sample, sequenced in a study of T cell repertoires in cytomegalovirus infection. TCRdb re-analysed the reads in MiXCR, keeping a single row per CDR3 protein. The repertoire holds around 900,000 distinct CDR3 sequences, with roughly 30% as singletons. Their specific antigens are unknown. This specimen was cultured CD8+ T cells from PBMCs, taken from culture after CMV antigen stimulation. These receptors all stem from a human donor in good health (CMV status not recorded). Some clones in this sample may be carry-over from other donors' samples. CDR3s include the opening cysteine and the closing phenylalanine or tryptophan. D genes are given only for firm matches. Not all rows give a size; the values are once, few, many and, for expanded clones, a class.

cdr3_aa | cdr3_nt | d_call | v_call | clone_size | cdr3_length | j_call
CSVGGTLGAYNEQFF | TGCAGCGTTGGGGGGACCCTAGGGGCCTACAATGAGCAGTTCTTC | . | TRBV29-1 | . | 15 | TRBJ2-1
CASSSSGLTNTEAFF | TGTGCCAGTAGTAGTTCGGGACTGACGAACACTGAAGCTTTCTTT | . | TRBV19 | few | 15 | TRBJ1-1
CASIFPGPAALDTQYF | TGTGCCAGCATTTTTCCCGGGCCTGCCGCTTTAGATACGCAGTATTTT | . | TRBV27 | . | 16 | TRBJ2-3
CASSSPERGEDTQYF | TGTGCCAGCAGCTCTCCCGAGAGGGGGGAGGATACGCAGTATTTT | . | TRBV7-6 | few | 15 | TRBJ2-3
CASNNKGTGYEQYF | TGTGCCAGCAATAATAAGGGGACAGGCTACGAGCAATACTTC | TRBD1 | TRBV27 | . | 14 | TRBJ2-7
CASSFHPLASANTDTQYF | TGTGCCAGCAGTTTCCATCCTCTAGCATCGGCAAACACAGATACGCAGTATTTT | . | TRBV12-3/TRBV12-4 | many | 18 | TRBJ2-3
CASSRTGGREQYF | TGTGCCAGTAGTCGGACAGGGGGGAGAGAGCAGTACTTC | TRBD1 | TRBV19 | . | 13 | TRBJ2-7
CASSLEVDRLAKNIQYF | TGTGCCAGCAGCTTGGAGGTCGACCGACTAGCCAAAAACATTCAGTACTTC | . | TRBV5-8 | . | 17 | TRBJ2-4
CASSPTQNYGYTF | TGTGCCAGCAGCCCGACACAGAACTATGGCTACACCTTC | . | TRBV7-8 | many | 13 | TRBJ1-2
CASSSGGASGTDTQYF | TGTGCCAGCAGTAGCGGGGGGGCCTCTGGCACAGATACGCAGTATTTT | TRBD2 | TRBV2 | . | 16 | TRBJ2-3
CASRMTGFEETQYF | TGTGCCAGCAGAATGACAGGGTTCGAGGAGACCCAGTACTTC | TRBD1 | TRBV7-8 | many | 14 | TRBJ2-5
CASSPPGTSGGVETQYF | TGTGCCAGCAGCCCCCCCGGGACTAGCGGGGGGGTGGAGACCCAGTACTTC | TRBD2 | TRBV7-3 | many | 17 | TRBJ2-5
CASSLRGANMDEQFF | TGTGCCAGCAGCTTACGAGGGGCCAACATGGATGAGCAGTTCTTC | . | TRBV7-9 | . | 15 | TRBJ2-1
CASGFFLRGSFNPNYGYTF | TGTGCTAGTGGTTTTTTCCTCAGGGGATCGTTCAATCCTAACTATGGCTACACCTTC | . | TRBV12-5 | few | 19 | TRBJ1-2
CASGQRESVRETQYF | TGTGCCAGCGGACAGCGGGAGTCCGTAAGGGAGACCCAGTACTTC | TRBD2 | TRBV6-5 | . | 15 | TRBJ2-5
CASSLGPYYNEQFF | TGTGCCAGCAGTTTGGGGCCTTACTACAATGAGCAGTTCTTC | . | TRBV12-3/TRBV12-4 | many | 14 | TRBJ2-1
CAIRQVSGANVLTF | TGTGCCATCCGACAAGTCTCTGGGGCCAACGTCCTGACTTTC | . | TRBV12-3/TRBV12-4 | . | 14 | TRBJ2-6
CASREDSYGYTF | TGTGCCAGCAGAGAAGACAGTTATGGCTACACCTTC | . | TRBV9 | . | 12 | TRBJ1-2
CASSSSDPKWGSSYNSPLHF | TGTGCCAGCAGCTCTTCGGACCCTAAATGGGGGAGCTCCTATAATTCACCCCTCCACTTT | . | TRBV13 | . | 20 | TRBJ1-6
CASSLWGYDADTQYF | TGTGCCAGCAGCTTATGGGGATATGACGCAGATACGCAGTATTTT | . | TRBV7-3 | . | 15 | TRBJ2-3
CASSEPGGGYGYTF | TGTGCCAGCAGTGAACCAGGCGGGGGCTATGGCTACACCTTC | . | TRBV6-1 | . | 14 | TRBJ1-2
CASSYAVYNEQFF | TGTGCCAGCAGTTACGCTGTCTACAATGAGCAGTTCTTC | . | TRBV6-6 | . | 13 | TRBJ2-1
CASSIDFGQNEKLFF | TGTGCCAGTAGTATAGACTTCGGGCAGAATGAAAAACTGTTTTTT | . | TRBV19 | . | 15 | TRBJ1-4
CASSASRGGTDTQYF | TGTGCCAGCAGCGCCTCGAGGGGAGGCACAGATACGCAGTATTTT | . | TRBV7-4 | . | 15 | TRBJ2-3
CASSSSGTEGQPQHF | TGTGCCAGCAGTTCCTCAGGGACAGAGGGTCAGCCCCAGCATTTT | TRBD1 | TRBV28 | . | 15 | TRBJ1-5
CASSLEGPSNTEAFF | TGTGCCAGCAGCTTAGAGGGGCCATCGAACACTGAAGCTTTCTTT | . | TRBV7-6 | . | 15 | TRBJ1-1
CASNTGAGAFF | TGTGCCAGTAACACAGGGGCCGGAGCTTTCTTT | TRBD1 | TRBV19 | few | 11 | TRBJ1-1